The 32 T cell receptor beta chains below were found in one sample sequenced in a study of cytomegalovirus exposure and HLA in healthy donors. Primers: 60 Vbeta forward and 13 Jbeta reverse. Sequencing used immunoSEQ multiplex PCR; TCRdb keeps in-frame clones, though not all of them. The sample lists around 190,000 clones; approximately 80% were seen once. Sequenced: PBMCs. The receptor source for this set is a woman between 40 and 55 years old in good health and CMV-seronegative.

This chain links TRBV7-2 with TRBJ1-5, with D possibly matching TRBD1 (6 bases). The germline V gene has CDR1 SGHTA and CDR2 FQGNSA. V was shortened by 5 bases and J by 6 bases, with 17 bases between the two germline ends. The CDR3 spans 15 residues. CDR3 sequence reads: CASSPKWGPGQPQHF. CDR3 nucleotide sequence: TGTGCCAGCAGCCCGAAATGGGGGCCCGGTCAGCCCCAGCATTTT.

The chain carries TRBV19 and TRBJ2-6, with D maybe TRBD2 (6 bases). Trimming pared 2 bases from V and 1 base from J, leaving 15 bases between. Germline CDR1 is LNHDA and CDR2 is SQIVND (reference sequence). The CDR3 runs to 18 residues. CDR3 sequence reads: CASSITPLGGSGANVLTF. For the CDR3, the DNA is TGTGCCAGTAGTATAACCCCCCTAGGAGGGTCTGGGGCCAACGTCCTGACTTTC. Together with reference TRBV19 and TRBJ2-6, the CDR3 gives the full variable domain: DGGITQSPKYLFRKEGQNVTLSCEQNLNHDAMYWYRQDPGQGLRLIYYSQIVNDFQKGDIAEGYSVSREKKESFPLTVTSAQKNPTAFYLCASSITPLGGSGANVLTFGAGSRLTVL.

This chain connects TRBV6-6 to TRBJ1-2; 10 positions match TRBD1. The length of the CDR3 is 14 residues. V was pared by 5 bases and J by 4 bases, with 4 bases of the junction left unmatched. Germline V CDR1 and CDR2: MNHNY, SVGAGI (reference sequence). In DNA form, the CDR3 reads TGTGCCAGCAGTCAGGGACAGGGGCTCTATGGCTACACCTTC. Translation gives CASSQGQGLYGYTF.

In this sample, this clone turned up a few times. This sequence joins TRBV11-3 and TRBJ2-3; 13 bases match TRBD2. Germline V CDR1 and CDR2: SGHNT, YENEEA. The CDR3 runs 16 residues. J was trimmed by 4 bases and V by 6 bases; bases with no gene match: 7. The CDR3 DNA reads as TGTGCCAGCAGTACTATTGGACTAGCGGGAGCAGATACGCAGTATTTT. Translating gives CASSTIGLAGADTQYF.

The chain combines TRBV11-3 with TRBJ1-1; D remains unclear. Germline V lookup: CDR1 SGHNT, CDR2 YENEEA. This CDR3 region has 11 residues. Between the trimmed V and J ends, which lost 5 bases and 3 bases, there was a span of 4 bases. The CDR3 sequence is CASSPDTEAFF. CDR3 in DNA: TGTGCCAGCAGCCCGGACACTGAAGCTTTCTTT.

This chain joins TRBV5-6 and TRBJ2-3, with TRBD2 as a possible D gene (5 bases). The CDR3 is 12 residues long. The V gene's germline CDR1 is SGHDT and CDR2 YYEEEE. V lost 4 bases to trimming and J lost 6 bases, with 9 bases between them. The CDR3 DNA sequence: TGTGCCAGCAGCCTATTAGCGGATACGCAGTATTTT. Its translation is CASSLLADTQYF.

This chain links TRBV19 with TRBJ1-4, with D possibly matching TRBD1 (5 bases). Per the germline V gene, CDR1 is LNHDA and CDR2 is SQIVND (reference sequence). The CDR3 extends over 15 amino acids. V was shortened by 4 bases and J by 0 bases, with 9 bases between the two germline ends. In DNA form, the CDR3 reads TGTGCCAGTAGTAGCGGACATGCAACTAATGAAAAACTGTTTTTT. Translated, it gives CASSSGHATNEKLFF.

This clone was detected once. This sequence joins TRBV29-1 and TRBJ2-2, with 7 bases aligning to TRBD2. CDR1 and CDR2 (germline): SQVTM, ANQGSEA. There are 15 residues in the CDR3. J gave up 1 base and V 1 base, and 3 bases lay outside the gene matches. The CDR3 is CSVEGLAENTGELFF. CDR3 nucleotide sequence: TGCAGCGTTGAAGGGCTAGCGGAGAACACCGGGGAGCTGTTTTTT.

The chain combines TRBV19 with TRBJ1-1; 7 nucleotides align to TRBD1. After removal of 5 bases from V and 1 base from J, the junction contained 4 bases not matched to a gene. Per the germline V gene, CDR1 is LNHDA and CDR2 is SQIVND (reference sequence). The CDR3 is made up of 14 amino acids. The chain's CDR3 is CASSEGQRNTEAFF. The CDR3 nucleotides read TGTGCCAGTAGTGAGGGACAGCGGAACACTGAAGCTTTCTTT.

The chain combines TRBV5-6 with TRBJ2-4, with no clear D. V dropped 3 bases and J dropped 0 bases, with 13 bases sitting between them. The germline V gene has CDR1 SGHDT and CDR2 YYEEEE. This CDR3 spans 16 amino acids. This CDR3 is CASSSRIGLAKNIQYF. CDR3 bases: TGTGCCAGCAGCTCGCGGATAGGCCTAGCCAAAAACATTCAGTACTTC.

This clone was counted once. V usage is TRBV19 and J usage is TRBJ1-4; D is perhaps TRBD1 (5 bases). This CDR3 comprises 14 residues. Trimming left V 3 bases short and J 8 bases short, with 13 bases between. The germline V gene has CDR1 LNHDA and CDR2 SQIVND (reference sequence). CDR3 in amino acids: CASSITGEVEKLFF. CDR3 bases: TGTGCCAGTAGTATCACGGGGGAGGTAGAAAAACTGTTTTTT.

This clone was counted between two and nine times. The V and J genes are TRBV9 and TRBJ1-4; a possible D gene is TRBD1 (6 bases). This CDR3 is built from 14 residues. Germline V CDR1 and CDR2: SGDLS, YYNGEE. V was trimmed by 3 bases and J by 5 bases, leaving 11 bases between them. As DNA, the CDR3 is TGTGCCAGCAGCGCGGGACAAGGAAATGAAAAACTGTTTTTT. This codes for CASSAGQGNEKLFF.

The chain combines TRBV6-1 with TRBJ2-2, with 10 bases that match TRBD2. Per germline, CDR1 MNHNS and CDR2 SASEGT. CDR3 length: 15 residues. Trimming took 5 bases from V and 7 from J; bases not matched to a gene: 7. The CDR3 loop is CASSKKREGVGELFF. The CDR3 DNA sequence: TGTGCCAGCAGTAAAAAGCGGGAGGGGGTCGGGGAGCTGTTTTTT.

This clone occurred a few times. The J gene is TRBJ2-5, the V gene TRBV30; D remains ambiguous. The V and J ends lost 0 bases and 7 bases respectively, with 3 bases between them. Germline CDR1 GTSNPN, CDR2 SVGIG (reference sequence). The CDR3 sequence is 10 residues long. The CDR3 DNA reads as TGTGCCTGGAGTGTCGGGACCCAGTACTTC. Translating it yields CAWSVGTQYF.

The count of this clone is one. The chain joins TRBV6-6 to TRBJ1-1; TRBD1 agrees at 7 bases. Trimming removed 5 bases from V and 1 base from J; junction bases left unmatched: 4. Germline values: CDR1 MNHNY, CDR2 SVGAGI (reference sequence). This CDR3 is built from 14 residues. The CDR3 DNA is TGTGCCAGCAGTGGGAGACAGGGGAACACTGAAGCTTTCTTT. Translated, it gives CASSGRQGNTEAFF.

This chain links TRBV16 with TRBJ2-2, with D hard to call. Germline V lookup: CDR1 KGHSY, CDR2 FQNENV. The CDR3 covers 14 residues. Trimming left V 3 bases short and J 1 base short, with 6 bases between. The CDR3: CASSQSQNTGELFF. CDR3 bases: TGTGCCAGCAGCCAGTCCCAGAACACCGGGGAGCTGTTTTTT.

V gene TRBV6-1 combines with J gene TRBJ2-1; TRBD1 matches at 7 bases. CDR3 length: 18 residues. With V trimmed by 2 bases and J by 0 bases, 10 bases remained unmatched. Per the germline V gene, CDR1 is MNHNS and CDR2 is SASEGT. CDR3 in DNA: TGTGCCAGCAGTGAAATTCGAGGGGGCTCTGGCTCCTACAATGAGCAGTTCTTC. Translation: CASSEIRGGSGSYNEQFF.

The chain uses TRBV10-3 and TRBJ1-5; the D is unclear. V gave up 7 bases and J gave up 4 bases, with 11 bases separating them. The V gene's germline CDR1 is ENHRY and CDR2 SYGVKD. The CDR3 consists of 13 residues. The CDR3 loop reads CAINREVNQPQHF. CDR3 coding DNA: TGTGCCATCAATCGGGAGGTGAATCAGCCCCAGCATTTT.

The DNA of the CDR3 is TGTGCCACCTCCGGGACAGTTAATTCACCCCTCCACTTT. As protein: CATSGTVNSPLHF. The J gene is TRBJ1-6, the V gene TRBV2, with 7 nucleotides matching TRBD1. Germline V gene data show CDR1 as SNHLY and CDR2 as FYNNEI. With V trimmed by 10 bases and J by 6 bases, 6 bases remained unmatched. This CDR3 is 13 amino acids long.

V usage is TRBV5-4 and J usage is TRBJ2-5; tentatively, D is TRBD2 (5 bases). The CDR3 runs to 16 residues. Germline CDR1 is SGHNT and CDR2 is YYREEE (reference sequence). V lost 0 bases and J 6 bases, leaving 18 bases between the germline ends. The CDR3 protein is CASSLAGSLGMKTQYF. CDR3 bases: TGTGCCAGCAGCTTGGCGGGGAGCCTCGGCATGAAGACCCAGTACTTC. The whole variable domain, remainder taken from reference TRBV5-4 and TRBJ2-5, is ETGVTQSPTHLIKTRGQQVTLRCSSQSGHNTVSWYQQALGQGPQFIFQYYREEENGRGNFPPRFSGLQFPNYSSELNVNALELDDSALYLCASSLAGSLGMKTQYFGPGTRLLVL.

The genes are TRBV29-1 and TRBJ1-6, with a tentative D call TRBD1 (6 bases). The V and J ends lost 4 bases and 9 bases respectively, with 13 bases between them. The CDR3 length is 13 residues. Germline CDR1 is SQVTM and CDR2 is ANQGSEA. The CDR3 DNA is TGCAGCGTTGCTTCAGGGGCGGGTTCACCCCTCCACTTT. Its protein product is CSVASGAGSPLHF. The variable domain in full, completed from reference TRBV29-1 and TRBJ1-6, reads SAVISQKPSRDICQRGTSLTIQCQVDSQVTMMFWYRQQPGQSLTLIATANQGSEATYESGFVIDKFPISRPNLTFSTLTVSNMSPEDSSIYLCSVASGAGSPLHFGNGTRLTVT.

This chain connects TRBV4-2 to TRBJ2-1; 11 bases map to TRBD2. After removal of 2 bases from V and 6 bases from J, the junction contained 9 bases not matched to a gene. The germline V gene encodes CDR1 LGHNA and CDR2 YNFKEQ. The CDR3 runs to 17 residues. The CDR3 DNA follows: TGTGCCAGCAGCCAACCCGGGACTAGCGGAAGTAGCAATGAGCAGTTCTTC. Translation gives CASSQPGTSGSSNEQFF.

This clone was recorded only once. The chain joins TRBV5-1 to TRBJ2-3; a weak D match, TRBD2 (5 bases). The V gene lost 3 bases and the J gene lost 1 base, with 15 bases spanning the gap. Germline values: CDR1 SGHRS, CDR2 YFSETQ. This CDR3 has 16 amino acids. The CDR3 sequence is CASSSESGIRTDTQYF. In DNA, the CDR3 is TGCGCCAGCAGCTCTGAAAGCGGAATTCGCACAGATACGCAGTATTTT.

V and J are TRBV5-1 and TRBJ1-2, with TRBD1 identical over 7 bases. The CDR3 is 14 residues long. Unmatched junction bases numbered 6, after V lost 5 bases and J lost 2 bases. The germline gives CDR1 SGHRS, CDR2 YFSETQ. The CDR3: CASRRLQGNYGYTF. The CDR3 DNA is TGCGCCAGCAGGCGTCTACAGGGGAACTATGGCTACACCTTC.

V and J are TRBV19 and TRBJ2-1, with TRBD2 matching 10 bases. Germline CDR1 LNHDA, CDR2 SQIVND (reference sequence). The length of the CDR3 is 16 residues. After removal of 6 bases from V and 0 bases from J, the junction contained 5 bases not matched to a gene. CDR3 sequence: CASRSSGSSSYNEQFF. CDR3 in DNA: TGTGCCAGTAGGTCTAGCGGGAGTAGCTCCTACAATGAGCAGTTCTTC.

In this sample, this clone turned up a few times. The J gene is TRBJ1-2, the V gene TRBV19; D possibly corresponds to TRBD1 (6 bases). V lost 8 bases and J 6 bases, leaving 19 bases between the germline ends. In germline, CDR1 is LNHDA, CDR2 SQIVND (reference sequence). This CDR3 has 14 residues. The CDR3: CASSRGGGIHGYTF. The CDR3 nucleotides read TGTGCCAGTTCCCGAGGGGGTGGGATTCATGGCTACACCTTC.

The V gene is TRBV6-4, the J gene TRBJ2-3; possible D gene TRBD1, 6 bases. Germline values: CDR1 MRHNA, CDR2 SNTAGT. V was clipped by 0 bases and J by 0 bases, with 10 bases between them. The CDR3 is 16 residues long. The CDR3 DNA sequence: TGTGCCAGCAGTGACTCAGCAGGGGAGAGCACAGATACGCAGTATTTT. This gives the protein CASSDSAGESTDTQYF.

This clone was detected once. V and J are TRBV7-7 and TRBJ2-5, with TRBD1 matching 10 bases. Germline lookup yields CDR1 SSHAT and CDR2 FNYEAQ (reference sequence). V was pared by 5 bases and J by 5 bases, with 5 bases of the junction left unmatched. The CDR3 consists of 14 residues. The CDR3 protein is CASSRQGARETQYF. The CDR3 DNA reads as TGTGCCAGCAGCCGACAGGGGGCTCGTGAGACCCAGTACTTC.

The rearrangement uses TRBV9 and TRBJ1-1, with unresolved D. Germline CDR1 is SGDLS and CDR2 is YYNGEE. Trimming left V 4 bases short and J 4 bases short, with 11 bases between. This CDR3 is built from 13 residues. CDR3 residues: CASSPQDFTEAFF. The CDR3 DNA follows: TGTGCCAGCAGCCCCCAGGATTTCACTGAAGCTTTCTTT.

The chain uses TRBV29-1 and TRBJ2-3; 7 nucleotides match TRBD1. J lost 6 bases, V lost 7 bases, and 10 bases had no gene match. Germline values: CDR1 SQVTM, CDR2 ANQGSEA. CDR3 length: 13 amino acids. The CDR3 spells CSAIIIRGDTQYF. The CDR3 coding sequence is TGCAGCGCCATAATTATCAGGGGGGATACGCAGTATTTT.

J is TRBJ2-2 and V is TRBV7-2; possible D gene TRBD2, 6 bases. Per germline, CDR1 SGHTA and CDR2 FQGNSA. V was clipped by 3 bases and J by 9 bases, with 14 bases between them. The CDR3 is made up of 14 amino acids. CDR3: CASSLGRRGRELFF. The CDR3 DNA reads as TGTGCCAGCAGCTTGGGACGGAGGGGCCGGGAGCTGTTTTTT.

The rearrangement joins TRBV6-4 to TRBJ1-4, with a possible D match to TRBD1 (5 bases). The CDR3 extends over 15 amino acids. From germline, CDR1 is MRHNA and CDR2 SNTAGT. The V gene lost 3 bases and the J gene lost 5 bases, with 13 bases spanning the gap. CDR3 in DNA: TGTGCCAGCAGTGAGTCGAAGGGGTTGAATGAAAAACTGTTTTTT. As protein: CASSESKGLNEKLFF.